The source of this T cell receptor (beta chain) is a study of identical twins. Study-wide results and caveats: Conclusions rested on cross-sectional statistics rather than following the same donors. Modelling underestimated the level of out-of-frame TCR alpha sharing observed in monozygotic twins. Cord blood beta clonotypes that were abundant carried fewer insertions, and memory repertoires showed no such trend.

The CDR3 covers 16 residues. V was clipped by 5 bases and J by 0 bases, with 13 bases between them. Germline V gene sequence: CDR1 SGHTA, CDR2 FQGTGA. This clonotype has just a few counts. Antigen unknown. The cDNA had a unique molecular identifier and a template-switch universal primer site. TCRdb reanalysed the 5' RACE reads using MiXCR and keeps one entry per CDR3 protein. The sample records around 340,000 distinct CDR3 sequences, around 9.7% being singletons. The receptor was isolated from a woman between 45 and 65 years old in good health. Sequencing was done on a sample of naive T cells sorted from blood. The rearrangement links TRBV7-3 to TRBJ2-2; TRBD2 is a possible D gene (5 bases). The CDR3 coding sequence is TGTGCCAGCAGCCCCCGGACTCCAACGAACACCGGGGAGCTGTTTTTT. Protein product: CASSPRTPTNTGELFF.